A single sample gave rise to the 14 T cell receptor beta chains below, sequenced in a study of cytomegalovirus exposure and HLA in healthy donors. The PCR ran on 60 Vbeta and 13 Jbeta primers. Produced via immunoSEQ multiplex PCR; TCRdb's table is partial and in-frame only. The data show fewer than 250,000 clones, roughly 80% seen once. Material for sequencing was PBMCs. The source is a woman between 18 and 30 years old in good health and CMV-seronegative.

The rearrangement uses TRBV5-1 and TRBJ2-5; D perhaps matches TRBD1 (6 bases). The V gene lost 4 bases and the J gene lost 3 bases, with 13 bases spanning the gap. The CDR3 contains 14 residues. Germline V gives CDR1 SGHRS, CDR2 YFSETQ. The CDR3 here is CASSPNTGKETQYF. In DNA, the CDR3 is TGCGCCAGCAGCCCGAATACAGGGAAAGAGACCCAGTACTTC.

This chain joins TRBV4-2 and TRBJ1-3, with 8 bases matching TRBD1. The germline V gene encodes CDR1 LGHNA and CDR2 YNFKEQ. The J segment lost 1 base and the V segment lost 7 bases, leaving 6 bases of the junction unmatched. CDR3 size: 15 residues. CDR3 residues: CASTRQGKSGNTIYF. The CDR3 nucleotides are TGTGCCAGCACCCGACAGGGGAAGTCTGGAAACACCATATATTTT.

This rearrangement joins TRBV28 to TRBJ1-1; TRBD1 matches at 7 bases. V lost 5 bases, J lost 1 base, and 7 bases stayed unmatched. The CDR3 consists of 15 residues. The germline V gene has CDR1 MDHEN and CDR2 SYDVKM. CDR3 DNA: TGTGCCAGCAGTCCCGACAGGGATCAGAACACTGAAGCTTTCTTT. It encodes CASSPDRDQNTEAFF.

The J gene is TRBJ1-1, the V gene TRBV30, with no clear D. Trimming removed 0 bases from V and 5 bases from J, with 13 bases in between. Germline V gene sequence: CDR1 GTSNPN, CDR2 SVGIG (reference sequence). This CDR3 contains 14 residues. In DNA, the CDR3 is TGTGCCTGGAGTGTCCTCGTTTCGTTGACTGAAGCTTTCTTT. Its protein is CAWSVLVSLTEAFF.

CDR3 region: CASTFWDRENTIYF. The CDR3 nucleotides are TGTGCCAGCACGTTTTGGGACAGGGAAAACACCATATATTTT. The chain has TRBV6-6 and TRBJ1-3; TRBD1 agrees at 9 bases. The germline CDR1 and CDR2 sequences are MNHNY and SVGAGI (reference sequence). J gave up 6 bases and V 7 bases, and 7 bases lay outside the gene matches. This CDR3 comprises 14 residues.

For the CDR3, the DNA is TGTGCCAGCAGCGTACAGGAAACTCACGGGGAGCTGTTTTTT. Protein sequence: CASSVQETHGELFF. The chain carries TRBV5-5 and TRBJ2-2, with a possible D match to TRBD1 (5 bases). The germline V gene encodes CDR1 SGHKS and CDR2 YYEKEE (reference sequence). The V end was cut by 4 bases, the J end by 7 bases, with 14 bases between. The CDR3 has 14 amino acids.

The chain has TRBV7-9 and TRBJ1-2; the D gene is possibly TRBD1 (6 bases). Trimming left V 5 bases short and J 3 bases short, with 10 bases between. Germline CDR1 reads SEHNR; CDR2 reads FQNEAQ (reference sequence). CDR3 length: 13 amino acids. CDR3 nucleotide sequence: TGTGCCAGCAGCCCGACAGGTGACTATGGCTACACCTTC. It yields the protein CASSPTGDYGYTF.

The chain joins TRBV27 to TRBJ2-5, with a tentative D call TRBD1 (6 bases). The CDR3 has 15 amino acids. Germline V gene data show CDR1 as MNHEY and CDR2 as SMNVEV (reference sequence). The V gene lost 2 bases and the J gene lost 2 bases, with 12 bases spanning the gap. CDR3 residues: CASSLDRWGQETQYF. The CDR3 DNA reads TGTGCCAGCAGTTTAGACAGGTGGGGGCAAGAGACCCAGTACTTC.

The J gene is TRBJ1-2, the V gene TRBV5-1; D perhaps matches TRBD1 (6 bases). Germline V gene data show CDR1 as SGHRS and CDR2 as YFSETQ. The V end was cut by 3 bases, the J end by 5 bases, with 17 bases between. The CDR3 extends over 15 amino acids. The CDR3 sequence: CASSSDSSPRYGYTF. CDR3 DNA: TGCGCCAGCAGCTCGGACAGTTCCCCAAGGTATGGCTACACCTTC.

The chain uses TRBV4-2 and TRBJ2-1; 10 bases map to TRBD2. Germline V gene data show CDR1 as LGHNA and CDR2 as YNFKEQ. The trim removed 0 bases at V and 10 bases at J, leaving 9 bases unmatched. The CDR3 is made up of 16 amino acids. In DNA form, the CDR3 reads TGTGCCAGCAGCCAAGATACGTCACTAGCGGGGTGGGAGCAGTTCTTC. Its translation is CASSQDTSLAGWEQFF.

This rearrangement joins TRBV29-1 to TRBJ2-1, with a tentative D call TRBD1 (7 bases). Germline-derived CDR1 and CDR2 are SQVTM and ANQGSEA. The CDR3 runs to 16 residues. The V end lost 0 bases, the J end lost 4 bases, and 16 bases lay between the germline ends. The CDR3 DNA reads TGCAGCGTTGAAGAAGGAGGGGGCGAGGGGTACAATGAGCAGTTCTTC. Residues: CSVEEGGGEGYNEQFF.

The chain uses TRBV6-4 and TRBJ2-3; a weak D match, TRBD2 (5 bases). V was clipped by 2 bases and J by 0 bases, with 12 bases between them. Germline values: CDR1 MRHNA, CDR2 SNTAGT. This CDR3 spans 16 amino acids. The CDR3 protein is CASSDQSGSSTDTQYF. CDR3 bases: TGTGCCAGCAGTGACCAGAGCGGTTCTAGCACAGATACGCAGTATTTT.

V and J are TRBV7-2 and TRBJ1-2, with 8 bases fitting TRBD1. After removal of 5 bases from V and 3 bases from J, the junction contained 14 bases not matched to a gene. This CDR3 region has 17 residues. Germline CDR1 and CDR2: SGHTA and FQGNSA. This CDR3 reads CASSRRQGQGADYGYTF. DNA of the CDR3: TGTGCCAGCAGCCGACGCCAAGGTCAGGGGGCAGACTATGGCTACACCTTC.

The chain couples TRBV21-1 to TRBJ1-5. TRBV21-1 is classified as a pseudogene. The CDR3 totals 14 residues. CDR3 DNA sequence: TGTGCCAGCAGCACGGGGGAGGGCAATCAGCCCCAGCATTTT. As protein: CASSTGEGNQPQHF.